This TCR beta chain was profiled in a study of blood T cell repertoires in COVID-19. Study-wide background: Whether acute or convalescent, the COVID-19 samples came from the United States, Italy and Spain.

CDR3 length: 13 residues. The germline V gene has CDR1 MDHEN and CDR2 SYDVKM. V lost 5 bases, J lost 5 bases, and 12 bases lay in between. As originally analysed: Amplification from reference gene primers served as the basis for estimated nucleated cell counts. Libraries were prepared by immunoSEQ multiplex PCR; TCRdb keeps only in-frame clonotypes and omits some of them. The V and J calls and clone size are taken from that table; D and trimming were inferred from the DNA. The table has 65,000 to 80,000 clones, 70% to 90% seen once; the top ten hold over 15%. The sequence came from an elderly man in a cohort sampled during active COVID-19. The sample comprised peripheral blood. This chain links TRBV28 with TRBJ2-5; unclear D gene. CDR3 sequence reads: CASSDLAQETQYF. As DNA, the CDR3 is TGTGCCAGCAGTGATCTCGCCCAGGAGACCCAGTACTTC.